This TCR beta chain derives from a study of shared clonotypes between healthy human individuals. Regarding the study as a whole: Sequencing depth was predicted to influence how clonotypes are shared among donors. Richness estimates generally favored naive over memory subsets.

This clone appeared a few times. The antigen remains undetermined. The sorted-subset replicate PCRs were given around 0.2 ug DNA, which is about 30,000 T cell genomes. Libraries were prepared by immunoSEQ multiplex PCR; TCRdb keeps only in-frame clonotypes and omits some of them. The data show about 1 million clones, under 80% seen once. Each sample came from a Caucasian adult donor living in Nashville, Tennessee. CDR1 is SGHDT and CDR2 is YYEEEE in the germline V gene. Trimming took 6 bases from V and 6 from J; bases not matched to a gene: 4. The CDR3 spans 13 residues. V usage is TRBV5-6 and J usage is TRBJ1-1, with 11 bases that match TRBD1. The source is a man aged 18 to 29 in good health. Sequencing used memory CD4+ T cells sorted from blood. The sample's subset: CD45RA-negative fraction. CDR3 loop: CASTPGQGAEAFF. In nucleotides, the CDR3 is TGTGCCAGCACCCCGGGACAGGGGGCTGAAGCTTTCTTT.